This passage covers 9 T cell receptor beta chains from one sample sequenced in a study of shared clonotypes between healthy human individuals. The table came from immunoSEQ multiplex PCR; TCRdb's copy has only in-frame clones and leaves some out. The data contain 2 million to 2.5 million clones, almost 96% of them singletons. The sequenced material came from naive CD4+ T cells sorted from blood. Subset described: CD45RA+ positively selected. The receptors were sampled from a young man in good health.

The CDR3 reads CASSGQGPEAFF. As DNA, the CDR3 is TGTGCCAGCAGTGGACAGGGCCCTGAAGCTTTCTTT. V gene TRBV2 combines with J gene TRBJ1-1; TRBD1 agrees at 7 bases. The CDR3 contains 12 residues. Germline-derived CDR1 and CDR2 are SNHLY and FYNNEI. The junction had 2 bases not matched to a gene; V was cut back by 4 bases and J by 6 bases.

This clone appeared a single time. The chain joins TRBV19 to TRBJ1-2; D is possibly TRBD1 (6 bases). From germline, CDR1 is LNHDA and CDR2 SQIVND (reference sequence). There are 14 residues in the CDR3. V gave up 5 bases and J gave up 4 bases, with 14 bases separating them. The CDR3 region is CASSSQGSSYGYTF. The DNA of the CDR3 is TGTGCCAGTAGTTCCCAGGGGTCAAGCTATGGCTACACCTTC.

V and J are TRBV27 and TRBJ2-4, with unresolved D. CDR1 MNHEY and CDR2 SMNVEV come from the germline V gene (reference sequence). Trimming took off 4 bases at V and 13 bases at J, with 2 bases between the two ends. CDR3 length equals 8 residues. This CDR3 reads CASSSQYF. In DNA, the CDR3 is TGTGCCAGCAGTTCGCAGTACTTC.

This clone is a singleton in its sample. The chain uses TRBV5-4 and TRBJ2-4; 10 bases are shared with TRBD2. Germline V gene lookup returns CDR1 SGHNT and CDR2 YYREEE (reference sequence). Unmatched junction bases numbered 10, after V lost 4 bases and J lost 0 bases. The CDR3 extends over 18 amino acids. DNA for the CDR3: TGTGCCAGCAGCCATGATACTAGCGGGACGATAGCCAAAAACATTCAGTACTTC. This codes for CASSHDTSGTIAKNIQYF.

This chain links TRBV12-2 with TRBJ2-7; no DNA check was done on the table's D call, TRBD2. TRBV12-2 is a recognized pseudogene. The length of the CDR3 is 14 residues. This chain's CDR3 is CASRPRGGANEQYF. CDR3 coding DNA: TGTGCAAGTCGCCCCCGAGGGGGGGCGAACGAGCAGTACTTC.

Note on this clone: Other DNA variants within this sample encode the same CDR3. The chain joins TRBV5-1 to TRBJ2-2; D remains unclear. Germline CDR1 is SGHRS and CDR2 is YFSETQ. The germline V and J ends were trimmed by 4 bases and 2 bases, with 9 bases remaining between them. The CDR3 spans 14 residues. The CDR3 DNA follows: TGCGCCAGCAGCCCCGGATCAAACACCGGGGAGCTGTTTTTT. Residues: CASSPGSNTGELFF.

DNA for the CDR3: TGTGCCAGCAGATCCGGACTAGCGGGAGGAGGCTCCTACAATGAGCAGTTCTTC. Its protein product is CASRSGLAGGGSYNEQFF. The chain couples TRBV6-4 to TRBJ2-1; 14 bases align to TRBD2. V dropped 6 bases and J dropped 0; count of bases not matched to a gene: 7. Germline V gene data show CDR1 as MRHNA and CDR2 as SNTAGT. This CDR3 is 18 amino acids long.

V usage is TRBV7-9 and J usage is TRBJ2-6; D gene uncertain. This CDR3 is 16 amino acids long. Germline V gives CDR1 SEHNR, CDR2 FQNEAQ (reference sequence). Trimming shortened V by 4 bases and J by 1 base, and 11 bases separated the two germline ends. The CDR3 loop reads CASSYLSTSGANVLTF. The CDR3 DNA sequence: TGTGCCAGCAGCTACCTTTCAACTTCTGGGGCCAACGTCCTGACTTTC.

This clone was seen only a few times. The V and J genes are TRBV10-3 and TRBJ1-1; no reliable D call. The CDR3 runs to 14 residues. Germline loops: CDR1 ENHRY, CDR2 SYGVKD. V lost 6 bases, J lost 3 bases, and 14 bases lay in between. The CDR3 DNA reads TGTGCCATCAGAAGGCGGGGTGAGGACACTGAAGCTTTCTTT. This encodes CAIRRRGEDTEAFF.